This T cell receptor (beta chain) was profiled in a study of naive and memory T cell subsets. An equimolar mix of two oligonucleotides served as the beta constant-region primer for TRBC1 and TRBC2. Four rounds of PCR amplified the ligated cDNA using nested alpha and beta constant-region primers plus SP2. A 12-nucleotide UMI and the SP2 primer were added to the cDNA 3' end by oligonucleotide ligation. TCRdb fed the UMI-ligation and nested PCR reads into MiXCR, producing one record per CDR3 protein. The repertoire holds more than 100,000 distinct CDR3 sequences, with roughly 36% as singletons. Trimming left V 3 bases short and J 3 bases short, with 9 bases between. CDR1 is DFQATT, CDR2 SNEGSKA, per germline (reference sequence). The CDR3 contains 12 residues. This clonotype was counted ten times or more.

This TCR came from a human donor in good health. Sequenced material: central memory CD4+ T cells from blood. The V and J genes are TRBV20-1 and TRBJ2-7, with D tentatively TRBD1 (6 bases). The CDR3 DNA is TGCAGTGCTAGTCAGGGGCACTACGAGCAGTACTTC. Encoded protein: CSASQGHYEQYF.